The 26 T cell receptor beta chains presented below share a single source sample, sequenced in a study of T cell responses to AZD1222 COVID-19 vaccine. Data came from immunoSEQ multiplex PCR; TCRdb stores just in-frame clones and leaves some out. Here the sample spans about 120,000 clones, 75% to 90% being singletons. The material was peripheral blood, obtained on day 0 of AZD1222 vaccination. Every receptor here comes from an adult in good health.

The rearrangement joins TRBV4-3 to TRBJ1-1, with D possibly being TRBD1 (6 bases). Germline assignment: CDR1 LGHNA and CDR2 YSLEER. V lost 6 bases, J lost 1 base, and 9 bases lay in between. The CDR3 is made up of 13 amino acids. The DNA for the CDR3 is TGCGCCAGCAGGGGGGCAGAGAACACTGAAGCTTTCTTT. This codes for CASRGAENTEAFF.

V is TRBV28 and J is TRBJ2-7; perhaps D is TRBD1 or TRBD2 (5 bases each). Germline CDR1 reads MDHEN; CDR2 reads SYDVKM. The V end lost 5 bases, the J end lost 6 bases, and 20 bases lay between the germline ends. This CDR3 contains 15 residues. The CDR3 DNA reads TGTGCCAGCAGTGGGGCGCGGGTCCGGGCGGGCGAGCAGTACTTC. This encodes CASSGARVRAGEQYF.

V and J are TRBV7-3 and TRBJ2-1; D unresolved. The CDR3 extends over 13 amino acids. Trimming shortened V by 4 bases and J by 10 bases, and 14 bases separated the two germline ends. Germline loops: CDR1 SGHTA, CDR2 FQGTGA. CDR3 loop: CASSSGRDTEQFF. As DNA, the CDR3 is TGTGCCAGCAGCTCAGGCCGAGACACGGAGCAGTTCTTC.

The chain carries TRBV6-5 and TRBJ2-1; a possible D gene is TRBD2 (5 bases). Germline V gene sequence: CDR1 MNHEY, CDR2 SVGAGI. This CDR3 region has 15 residues. V dropped 10 bases and J dropped 5 bases, with 21 bases sitting between them. The CDR3 coding sequence is TGTGCCACCAGCTTGGAGGCCCAAAAAAACAATGAGCAGTTCTTC. Translated: CATSLEAQKNNEQFF.

The rearrangement joins TRBV30 to TRBJ1-5, with TRBD1 as a possible D gene (6 bases). V lost 5 bases and J lost 5, with 13 bases in between. The CDR3 is made up of 13 amino acids. Looked up from germline, CDR1 is GTSNPN and CDR2 is SVGIG (reference sequence). Here the CDR3 reads CAWGKGGYQPQHF. CDR3 nucleotide sequence: TGTGCCTGGGGAAAGGGGGGGTATCAGCCCCAGCATTTT.

The chain has TRBV4-1 and TRBJ1-5; 9 bases are a match to TRBD1. The germline V gene encodes CDR1 MGHRA and CDR2 YSYEKL. J lost 3 bases, V lost 3 bases, and 6 bases had no gene match. CDR3 length equals 16 residues. The CDR3 loop reads CASSQVDRGYNQPQHF. Written as DNA, the CDR3 is TGCGCCAGCAGCCAGGTAGACAGGGGGTACAATCAGCCCCAGCATTTT.

The rearrangement uses TRBV4-3 and TRBJ2-1; 8 nucleotides agree with TRBD1. Germline V CDR1 and CDR2: LGHNA, YSLEER. V lost 0 bases and J lost 4; bases outside the gene matches: 8. The length of the CDR3 is 17 residues. CDR3 protein: CASSQDSGGVSYNEQFF. The CDR3 DNA reads TGCGCCAGCAGCCAAGATTCAGGGGGCGTGAGTTACAATGAGCAGTTCTTC.

V gene TRBV5-6 combines with J gene TRBJ2-7; D unclear. Trimming pared 0 bases from V and 0 bases from J, leaving 4 bases between. The CDR3 spans 13 residues. Germline-derived CDR1 and CDR2 are SGHDT and YYEEEE. CDR3 bases: TGTGCCAGCAGCTTGGTAAGCTCCTACGAGCAGTACTTC. As protein: CASSLVSSYEQYF.

The CDR3 is CASSLGGRRGTYNEQFF. CDR3 DNA: TGCGCCAGCAGCCTCGGGGGTCGGAGGGGCACCTACAATGAGCAGTTCTTC. The chain uses TRBV5-1 and TRBJ2-1; the D gene is possibly TRBD2 (6 bases). The CDR3 extends over 17 amino acids. Trimming took off 4 bases at V and 2 bases at J, with 19 bases between the two ends. CDR1 and CDR2 (germline): SGHRS, YFSETQ.

The chain combines TRBV11-2 with TRBJ2-3; D call uncertain. CDR1 SGHAT and CDR2 FQNNGV come from the germline V gene. This CDR3 region has 14 residues. Deletions cut 6 bases from V and 4 bases from J, with 14 bases between. The CDR3 DNA reads as TGTGCCAGCAGTCGCGTAACACTTGCAGATACGCAGTATTTT. Protein product: CASSRVTLADTQYF. The full variable domain, in which reference TRBV11-2 and TRBJ2-3 provide the parts outside the CDR3, is EAGVAQSPRYKIIEKRQSVAFWCNPISGHATLYWYQQILGQGPKLLIQFQNNGVVDDSQLPKDRFSAERLKGVDSTLKIQPAKLEDSAVYLCASSRVTLADTQYFGPGTRLTVL.

The chain has TRBV7-2 and TRBJ1-4; maybe TRBD1 (5 bases). Germline V CDR1 and CDR2: SGHTA, FQGNSA. V was cut by 0 bases and J by 8 bases, with 13 bases left in between. The CDR3 is 15 residues long. CDR3 sequence: CASSLAGGTGEKLFF. CDR3 coding DNA: TGTGCCAGCAGCTTAGCCGGCGGGACGGGGGAAAAACTGTTTTTT.

This clone showed up just once. This chain links TRBV10-3 with TRBJ2-1; D is ambiguous. The V gene lost 6 bases and the J gene lost 5 bases, with 23 bases spanning the gap. Germline CDR1 ENHRY, CDR2 SYGVKD. This CDR3 region has 17 residues. CDR3 in DNA: TGTGCCATCAGCTATGACCGGGCCGGGTCCATAAACAATGAGCAGTTCTTC. It specifies CAISYDRAGSINNEQFF.

This chain links TRBV3-1 (or the pseudogene TRBV3-2) with TRBJ2-7, with 13 bases aligning to TRBD2. The CDR3 spans 16 residues. Germline assignment: CDR1 LGHDT and CDR2 YNNKEL (reference sequence). V lost 3 bases to trimming and J lost 3 bases; unmatched junction nucleotides: 5. CDR3: CASSQTSGGRGYEQYF. The CDR3 DNA is TGTGCCAGCAGCCAGACTAGCGGGGGGCGCGGCTACGAGCAGTACTTC.

This sequence joins TRBV30 and TRBJ1-3, with 9 bases identical to TRBD1. The CDR3 is made up of 17 amino acids. CDR1 is GTSNPN, CDR2 SVGIG, per germline (reference sequence). V lost 0 bases and J lost 0; bases outside the gene matches: 6. The CDR3 nucleotides read TGTGCCTGGAGTGTACGGACAGGGGCCAACTCTGGAAACACCATATATTTT. It is translated as CAWSVRTGANSGNTIYF.

The chain uses TRBV19 and TRBJ1-5, with 7 bases lining up with TRBD1. CDR3 size: 15 residues. V gave up 5 bases and J gave up 5 bases; unmatched junction bases: 9. Germline lookup yields CDR1 LNHDA and CDR2 SQIVND (reference sequence). The CDR3 region is CASSADRAPDQPQHF. As DNA, the CDR3 is TGTGCCAGTAGTGCAGACAGGGCCCCCGATCAGCCCCAGCATTTT.

This clone was observed a single time. The gene calls are TRBV30 and TRBJ2-1; D is ambiguous. The CDR3 runs 13 residues. Germline V gene data show CDR1 as GTSNPN and CDR2 as SVGIG (reference sequence). V lost 4 bases and J lost 8, with 15 bases in between. The CDR3 sequence: CAWTLLNVDEQFF. The CDR3 nucleotides are TGTGCCTGGACCTTGCTGAACGTCGATGAGCAGTTCTTC.

The genes are TRBV7-9 and TRBJ1-1, with no clear D. The V gene lost 1 base and the J gene lost 11 bases, with 14 bases spanning the gap. From germline, CDR1 is SEHNR and CDR2 FQNEAQ (reference sequence). The CDR3 consists of 13 residues. Here the CDR3 reads CASSLGTGRRAFF. CDR3 bases: TGTGCCAGCAGCTTAGGGACCGGCCGGAGGGCTTTCTTT. The full variable domain, with the rest looked up from reference TRBV7-9 and TRBJ1-1, is DTGVSQNPRHKITKRGQNVTFRCDPISEHNRLYWYRQTLGQGPEFLTYFQNEAQLEKSRLLSDRFSAERPKGSFSTLEIQRTEQGDSAMYLCASSLGTGRRAFFGQGTRLTVV.

The chain combines TRBV7-2 with TRBJ1-2; D remains unclear. There are 15 residues in the CDR3. Per germline, CDR1 SGHTA and CDR2 FQGNSA. The V gene lost 1 base and the J gene lost 4 bases, with 13 bases spanning the gap. The chain's CDR3 is CASSLGGVPGYGYTF. The CDR3 DNA follows: TGTGCCAGCAGCTTAGGCGGGGTCCCGGGCTATGGCTACACCTTC.

The rearrangement uses TRBV6-5 and TRBJ1-6; maybe TRBD1 (6 bases). The CDR3 runs 14 residues. Germline-derived CDR1 and CDR2 are MNHEY and SVGAGI. V was clipped by 6 bases and J by 9 bases, with 15 bases between them. CDR3 loop: CASRVQGGSSPLHF. The CDR3 DNA sequence: TGTGCCAGCAGGGTACAGGGCGGGAGTTCACCCCTCCACTTT.

V usage is TRBV5-1 and J usage is TRBJ1-4; TRBD1 might be the D (5 bases). CDR3 size: 16 residues. V lost 0 bases and J lost 0, with 9 bases in between. Germline lookup yields CDR1 SGHRS and CDR2 YFSETQ. CDR3 nucleotides: TGCGCCAGCAGCTTGGTAGGGGTACCAACTAATGAAAAACTGTTTTTT. Translated: CASSLVGVPTNEKLFF.

The chain links TRBV4-1 to TRBJ2-1; D unresolved. Germline assignment: CDR1 MGHRA and CDR2 YSYEKL. Trimming took 3 bases from V and 4 from J, leaving 4 bases between them. The CDR3 totals 12 residues. The CDR3 DNA reads as TGCGCCAGCAGCCAGGGGTACAATGAGCAGTTCTTC. Its protein product is CASSQGYNEQFF.

The chain carries TRBV3-1 (or the pseudogene TRBV3-2) and TRBJ2-5; D is unresolved. V was cut by 1 base and J by 5 bases, with 14 bases left in between. Germline CDR1 reads LGHDT; CDR2 reads YNNKEL (reference sequence). The CDR3 loop spans 15 amino acids. CDR3 amino acids: CASSQVFGPGETQYF. CDR3 DNA: TGTGCCAGCAGCCAAGTTTTCGGCCCTGGGGAGACCCAGTACTTC.

The rearrangement joins TRBV4-2 to TRBJ1-2, with 10 bases lining up with TRBD1. With 1 base clipped from V and 0 bases from J, the junction kept 5 bases outside the gene matches. Per germline, CDR1 LGHNA and CDR2 YNFKEQ. The CDR3 runs 17 residues. The CDR3 region has the DNA TGTGCCAGCAGCCAAGCTGGACAGGGGGGGGCTAACTATGGCTACACCTTC. It is translated as CASSQAGQGGANYGYTF.

The sample holds one count of this clone. The chain uses TRBV4-1 and TRBJ2-5, with D perhaps TRBD1 or TRBD2 (5 bases each). CDR1 is MGHRA, CDR2 YSYEKL, per germline. This CDR3 region has 18 residues. V was clipped by 1 base and J by 1 base, with 19 bases between them. Here the CDR3 DNA reads TGCGCCAGCAGCCAAGGCGTAGGGGCAGGGAGATTCCAAGAGACCCAGTACTTC. Its protein is CASSQGVGAGRFQETQYF.

The chain combines TRBV6-5 with TRBJ2-1; possibly TRBD1 for D (6 bases). The CDR3 runs to 13 residues. Between the trimmed V and J ends, which lost 7 bases and 5 bases, there was a span of 12 bases. CDR1 is MNHEY and CDR2 is SVGAGI in the germline V gene. The CDR3 region has the DNA TGTGCCAGCACCTTGACAGGAAACAATGAGCAGTTCTTC. The encoded protein is CASTLTGNNEQFF.

The chain links TRBV15 to TRBJ2-2; 7 bases map to TRBD1. The CDR3 runs to 13 residues. With V trimmed by 8 bases and J by 0 bases, 0 bases remained unmatched. CDR1 is LNHNV and CDR2 is YYDKDF in the germline V gene (reference sequence). The CDR3 region is CATGTANTGELFF. The CDR3 nucleotides are TGTGCCACCGGGACAGCGAACACCGGGGAGCTGTTTTTT.